The next 27 T cell receptor beta chains were all read from a single sample in a study of blood T cells in healthy people across ages. A sample-barcoded 5' primer and a J-beta primer mix were used in a second PCR of about 7 to 12 cycles. Via MiXCR, TCRdb re-called the 5' RACE reads, giving one row per CDR3 protein. The sample shows about 1,800,000 distinct CDR3 sequences, 28% of them seen only once. The sample taken for sequencing was blood. These receptors originate from a woman younger than 45 in good health.

This clonotype was recorded only once. J is TRBJ2-7 and V is TRBV11-2; TRBD1 aligns across 9 bases. The CDR3 covers 15 residues. CDR1 and CDR2 (germline): SGHAT, FQNNGV. The trim removed 5 bases at V and 6 bases at J, leaving 11 bases unmatched. CDR3 DNA: TGTGCCAGCAGCCCGCTGGGGACAGGGAGGTTCGAGCAGTACTTC. Its translation is CASSPLGTGRFEQYF.

DNA of the CDR3: TGTGCCACCAGCAGAGGCCGGGGGACGGACACCGGGGAGCTGTTTTTT. Translating gives CATSRGRGTDTGELFF. The rearrangement uses TRBV15 and TRBJ2-2; D possibly corresponds to TRBD2 (6 bases). Trimming stripped 1 base from V and 3 bases from J, with 12 bases between. This CDR3 contains 16 residues. From germline, CDR1 is LNHNV and CDR2 YYDKDF (reference sequence).

This clonotype was seen a handful of times. The chain employs TRBV20-1 and TRBJ2-1; D may be TRBD1 (6 bases). The germline V and J ends were trimmed by 0 bases and 5 bases, with 17 bases remaining between them. In germline, CDR1 is DFQATT, CDR2 SNEGSKA (reference sequence). The CDR3 totals 16 residues. The CDR3 DNA sequence: TGCAGTGCTAGAGAGCCAGGGACATCCTTGGACAATGAGCAGTTCTTC. It codes for CSAREPGTSLDNEQFF.

This clonotype was seen a handful of times. At one of its ends the junction is not consistent with the germline gene, which may arise from a read error. This chain joins TRBV6-2 or TRBV6-3 and TRBJ2-1; D is perhaps TRBD1 (7 bases). The CDR3 totals 13 residues. The germline V gene has CDR1 MNHEY and CDR2 SVGEGT. The CDR3 sequence: CSSRGEPGGEQFF. The CDR3 DNA sequence: TGTTCCAGCAGGGGGGAACCAGGTGGTGAGCAGTTCTTC.

This clonotype was counted ten times or more. The CDR3 sequence: CASSRGAGGSQYF. The CDR3 nucleotides read TGTGCCAGCAGTCGAGGGGCAGGGGGATCGCAGTATTTT. The chain carries TRBV12-3 or TRBV12-4 and TRBJ2-3; 7 bases fit TRBD1. The CDR3 sequence is 13 residues long. The J segment lost 10 bases and the V segment lost 5 bases, leaving 9 bases of the junction unmatched.

The chain uses TRBV10-3 and TRBJ1-6, with D unresolved. V was trimmed by 4 bases and J by 10 bases, leaving 20 bases between them. The CDR3 is made up of 16 amino acids. Germline CDR1 and CDR2: ENHRY and SYGVKD. DNA of the CDR3: TGTGCCATCAGTGGCGGCCTCGCCAGGCTCAACTCACCCCTCCACTTT. Translating gives CAISGGLARLNSPLHF.

The rearrangement uses TRBV9 and TRBJ2-1; D gene unclear. Germline loops: CDR1 SGDLS, CDR2 YYNGEE. V lost 0 bases to trimming and J lost 8 bases, with 15 bases between them. The CDR3 length is 15 residues. The CDR3 coding sequence is TGTGCCAGCAGCGTAGATTTTCTGAGGCAGGATGAGCAGTTCTTC. This encodes CASSVDFLRQDEQFF. Full variable domain (remainder filled in from reference TRBV9 and TRBJ2-1): DSGVTQTPKHLITATGQRVTLRCSPRSGDLSVYWYQQSLDQGLQFLIQYYNGEERAKGNILERFSAQQFPDLHSELNLSSLELGDSALYFCASSVDFLRQDEQFFGPGTRLTVL.

The chain couples TRBV28 to TRBJ1-2, with 7 bases identical to TRBD1. Trimming at V came to 8 bases and at J to 3 bases, leaving 12 bases not matched to a gene. CDR3 length: 15 amino acids. CDR1 is MDHEN, CDR2 SYDVKM, per germline. In DNA form, the CDR3 reads TGTGCCAGCCTTCCCCCCTACAGGGGAGACTATGGCTACACCTTC. Translating gives CASLPPYRGDYGYTF.

This clonotype has only one observation. A much larger clone lies a single base off, so this may be a read error. The CDR3 DNA follows: TGTGCCAGCAGTTTAAAGGCGGCGGTAGGCTACACCTTC. This encodes CASSLKAAVGYTF. The chain joins TRBV12-3 or TRBV12-4 to TRBJ1-2; no clear D. Between the trimmed V and J ends, which lost 2 bases and 8 bases, there was a span of 12 bases. This CDR3 comprises 13 residues.

A few counts support this clonotype. The chain employs TRBV29-1 and TRBJ1-1, with 8 bases identical to TRBD1. This CDR3 contains 11 residues. CDR1 is SQVTM, CDR2 ANQGSEA, per germline. With V trimmed by 7 bases and J by 6 bases, 4 bases remained unmatched. CDR3 residues: CSAGQGPEAFF. In nucleotides, the CDR3 is TGCAGCGCAGGACAGGGACCTGAAGCTTTCTTT.

The sample holds many counts of this clonotype. The V gene is TRBV5-1, the J gene TRBJ2-3, with 7 bases aligning to TRBD2. Germline V lookup: CDR1 SGHRS, CDR2 YFSETQ. J was trimmed by 4 bases and V by 0 bases; bases with no gene match: 11. The CDR3 runs 17 residues. The CDR3, as DNA: TGCGCCAGCAGCTTGGTGACTAGCTTTTCGATAGCAGATACGCAGTATTTT. It translates to CASSLVTSFSIADTQYF.

This clonotype was counted a single time. The chain has TRBV5-1 and TRBJ2-7; D may be TRBD1 (6 bases). Germline V gene lookup returns CDR1 SGHRS and CDR2 YFSETQ. The CDR3 totals 15 residues. Deletions cut 4 bases from V and 1 base from J, with 15 bases between. The CDR3 is CASSPISQGSYEQYF. DNA for the CDR3: TGCGCCAGCAGCCCGATCTCACAGGGATCCTACGAGCAGTACTTC.

The chain carries TRBV20-1 and TRBJ2-3, with D tentatively TRBD2 (6 bases). CDR3 length equals 15 residues. V lost 4 bases and J 0 bases, leaving 14 bases between the germline ends. From germline, CDR1 is DFQATT and CDR2 SNEGSKA (reference sequence). The DNA for the CDR3 is TGCAGTGCTACTAGGCGGGGTGCTAGCACAGATACGCAGTATTTT. Its protein is CSATRRGASTDTQYF.

This clonotype came up many times. The V call is TRBV29-1, the J call TRBJ2-5, with D perhaps assigned TRBD1 or TRBD2 (5 bases each). The V gene lost 4 bases and the J gene lost 7 bases, with 16 bases spanning the gap. Germline assignment: CDR1 SQVTM and CDR2 ANQGSEA. CDR3 size: 13 residues. For the CDR3, the DNA is TGCAGCGTTGGGTTACAGGCTGGGGGGACCCAGTACTTC. It yields the protein CSVGLQAGGTQYF.

V and J are TRBV12-5 and TRBJ2-5; 7 bases line up with TRBD1. Trimming at V came to 6 bases and at J to 4 bases, leaving 8 bases not matched to a gene. Germline CDR1 LGHNT, CDR2 FRNRAP. The CDR3 has 14 amino acids. The CDR3 DNA is TGTGCTAGTGGGAGGACAGGCTCTGGAGAGACCCAGTACTTC. It encodes CASGRTGSGETQYF. The full variable domain, in which reference TRBV12-5 and TRBJ2-5 provide the parts outside the CDR3, is DARVTQTPRHKVTEMGQEVTMRCQPILGHNTVFWYRQTMMQGLELLAYFRNRAPLDDSGMPKDRFSAEMPDATLATLKIQPSEPRDSAVYFCASGRTGSGETQYFGPGTRLLVL.

V usage is TRBV6-1 and J usage is TRBJ2-7, with a tentative D call TRBD2 (7 bases). CDR1 and CDR2 (germline): MNHNS, SASEGT. The CDR3 consists of 15 residues. The germline V and J ends were trimmed by 5 bases and 6 bases, with 20 bases remaining between them. CDR3 DNA: TGTGCCAGCAGTCCCCGGGACACTGGACTAGGCGAGCAGTACTTC. Its protein product is CASSPRDTGLGEQYF.

The V call is TRBV7-2, the J call TRBJ2-7, with 7 positions matching TRBD2. The germline CDR1 and CDR2 sequences are SGHTA and FQGNSA. V was clipped by 1 base and J by 0 bases; unmatched bases: 6. This CDR3 comprises 16 residues. In nucleotides, the CDR3 is TGTGCCAGCAGCTTAGGGGGAGGGGCAAGCTCCTACGAGCAGTACTTC. Protein sequence: CASSLGGGASSYEQYF.

CDR3 nucleotide sequence: TGTGCCAGCTCACAGTACATGACAGAAGGGGACATTCAGTACTTC. This gives the protein CASSQYMTEGDIQYF. The gene calls are TRBV18 and TRBJ2-4; tentatively, D is TRBD1 (5 bases). Germline lookup yields CDR1 KGHSH and CDR2 LQKENI. The length of the CDR3 is 15 residues. V was clipped by 4 bases and J by 8 bases, with 18 bases between them. Drawing the rest from reference TRBV18 and TRBJ2-4, the complete variable domain is NAGVMQNPRHLVRRRGQEARLRCSPMKGHSHVYWYRQLPEEGLKFMVYLQKENIIDESGMPKERFSAEFPKEGPSILRIQQVVRGDSAAYFCASSQYMTEGDIQYFGAGTRLSVL.

Concerning this clonotype: A read error may account for a junction end that differs from germline. The chain combines TRBV29-1 with TRBJ2-1, with 11 bases fitting TRBD2. The length of the CDR3 is 15 residues. Per the germline V gene, CDR1 is SQVTM and CDR2 is ANQGSEA. The CDR3 region has the DNA TGCAGCGTGGAAGGGACTAGCGGCGTATACAATGAGCAGTTCTTC. Translation: CSVEGTSGVYNEQFF.

This clonotype was seen more than once but under ten times. The V gene is TRBV12-3 or TRBV12-4, the J gene TRBJ2-1, with 8 bases that match TRBD2. Trimming removed 5 bases from V and 0 bases from J; junction bases left unmatched: 15. CDR3 length: 19 amino acids. The CDR3 region is CASSVYLGGREDSYNEQFF. CDR3 sequence (DNA): TGTGCCAGCAGTGTCTATTTAGGTGGGCGGGAGGACTCCTACAATGAGCAGTTCTTC.

About this clonotype itself: The junction shows a germline mismatch at one end, possibly a read error. This chain links TRBV29-1 with TRBJ2-7, with D tentatively TRBD1 (5 bases). The length of the CDR3 is 12 residues. Germline CDR1 SQVTM, CDR2 ANQGSEA. The DNA of the CDR3 is TGCAGCGATGAAGACAGAGTCTACGAGCAGTACTTC. Protein product: CSDEDRVYEQYF.

This clonotype came up a few times. CDR3 coding DNA: TGCGCCAGCAGTTACCCTAAAGAGACCCAGTACTTC. Encoded protein: CASSYPKETQYF. The J gene is TRBJ2-5, the V gene TRBV5-1, with D uncertain. V dropped 5 bases and J dropped 3 bases, with 8 bases sitting between them. CDR3 size: 12 residues. Germline-derived CDR1 and CDR2 are SGHRS and YFSETQ.

There are a few counts of this clonotype. V is TRBV5-5 and J is TRBJ2-1, with 7 positions matching TRBD2. The CDR3 is made up of 14 amino acids. V shed 4 bases and J 14 bases; nucleotides not matched to a gene: 15. Germline V gives CDR1 SGHKS, CDR2 YYEKEE (reference sequence). CDR3 amino acids: CASSRGDSRRAKFF. The CDR3 DNA reads TGTGCCAGCAGCCGGGGGGACTCGAGGAGAGCGAAGTTCTTC.

Details on this clonotype: This may be a read error, as it is one base from a much larger clone. V usage is TRBV5-1 and J usage is TRBJ2-3, with 11 bases matching TRBD1. The CDR3 contains 14 residues. Germline CDR1 and CDR2: SGHRS and YFSETQ. The CDR3 nucleotides are TGCGTCAGCAGCCCGGGACAGGGGGTTGATACGCAGTATTTT. Translated: CVSSPGQGVDTQYF.

This clonotype was picked up many times. This rearrangement joins TRBV28 to TRBJ2-1; TRBD2 aligns across 7 bases. There are 15 residues in the CDR3. The V and J ends lost 2 bases and 2 bases, in that order; junction bases with no gene match: 3. The V gene's germline CDR1 is MDHEN and CDR2 SYDVKM. CDR3 in DNA: TGTGCCAGCAGTTTAGGGAGGGACCCCTACAATGAGCAGTTCTTC. Its translation: CASSLGRDPYNEQFF.

Comments on this clonotype: Germline is not matched at one junction end, which may reflect a read error. CDR3 sequence reads: CASSLEGKTNYSYTF. CDR3 nucleotides: TGCGCCAGCAGCTTGGAGGGGAAAACTAACTATAGCTACACCTTC. The chain couples TRBV5-1 to TRBJ1-2, with D perhaps matching TRBD1 (5 bases). Per germline, CDR1 SGHRS and CDR2 YFSETQ. This CDR3 is 15 amino acids long.

The chain has TRBV20-1 and TRBJ1-4; perhaps TRBD1 as D (6 bases). The V and J ends lost 3 bases and 12 bases respectively, with 17 bases between them. Germline V gene data show CDR1 as DFQATT and CDR2 as SNEGSKA (reference sequence). CDR3 size: 13 residues. The CDR3 loop reads CSASNQGLMELFF. The CDR3 DNA follows: TGCAGTGCTAGTAATCAGGGGCTGATGGAACTGTTTTTT.